This T cell receptor beta chain was sequenced in a study of blood T cell repertoires in COVID-19. Sequencing used immunoSEQ multiplex PCR; TCRdb keeps in-frame clones, though not all of them. The data hold roughly 250,000 clones, with approximately 83% observed a single time. A word on this clone: At the DNA level, this CDR3 is encoded by other sequences in the same sample as well.

Those enrolled, adults aged roughly 18 to 95 years, came from some 25 US areas. V was pared by 2 bases and J by 0 bases, with 0 bases of the junction left unmatched. The germline CDR1 and CDR2 sequences are SGHRS and YFSETQ. CDR3 length equals 15 residues. The chain has TRBV5-1 and TRBJ2-2; 8 nucleotides line up with TRBD1. This sequence was found in a woman in her 40s with acute COVID-19. Sequencing was carried out using PBMCs or T cells enriched from blood (not recorded which). DNA of the CDR3: TGCGCCAGCAGCTTACAGGGGGCGAACACCGGGGAGCTGTTTTTT. Amino acid sequence: CASSLQGANTGELFF.